These 3 T cell receptor beta chains were sequenced from one sample in a study of blood T cell repertoires in COVID-19. Assay: immunoSEQ multiplex PCR; the TCRdb copy retains only in-frame clones and omits some. Of more than 150,000 clones listed, 60% to 80% are singletons. Specimen: PBMCs or T cells enriched from blood (not recorded which). The receptors derive from a man aged 60-69 years who had been exposed to COVID-19.

The chain employs TRBV6-5 and TRBJ2-7, with D possibly TRBD1 on 6 matching bases. Trimming removed 8 bases at V and 1 base at J, with 12 bases between. The CDR3 has 13 amino acids. Germline CDR1 and CDR2: MNHEY and SVGAGI. The CDR3 DNA reads TGTGCCAGCGGACGGACAGCGTCCTACGAGCAGTACTTC. This translates into CASGRTASYEQYF.

The V gene is TRBV12-5, the J gene TRBJ2-3; maybe TRBD2 (6 bases). Germline V gene lookup returns CDR1 LGHNT and CDR2 FRNRAP. Trimming took 2 bases from V and 5 from J, leaving 14 bases between them. This CDR3 region has 15 residues. The CDR3 is CASGLPSGVGDTQYF. CDR3 bases: TGTGCTAGTGGTTTGCCCTCGGGAGTTGGAGATACGCAGTATTTT.

The chain recombines TRBV6-5 with TRBJ2-5; 8 bases line up with TRBD1. The CDR3 is made up of 14 amino acids. J lost 4 bases, V lost 6 bases, and 7 bases had no gene match. CDR1 is MNHEY, CDR2 SVGAGI, per germline. This chain's CDR3 is CASRMDRAPETQYF. In DNA form, the CDR3 reads TGTGCCAGCAGAATGGACAGGGCACCAGAGACCCAGTACTTC.